One and the same sample provided the 15 T cell receptor beta chains below, sequenced in a study of blood T cell repertoires in COVID-19. TCRdb keeps only in-frame clones here, not all; method: immunoSEQ multiplex PCR. The sample carries 190,000 or so clones, 83% recorded once. Sequences were obtained from peripheral blood. The receptors were sampled from a man aged 50 to 60 with active or convalescent COVID-19.

The gene calls are TRBV30 and TRBJ1-2; maybe TRBD1 (5 bases). In germline, CDR1 is GTSNPN, CDR2 SVGIG (reference sequence). There are 14 residues in the CDR3. Between the trimmed V and J ends, which lost 5 bases and 2 bases, there was a span of 15 bases. CDR3 DNA: TGTGCCTGGGCGGGGGACTCCTTAAACTATGGCTACACCTTC. The encoded protein is CAWAGDSLNYGYTF.

The V call is TRBV19, the J call TRBJ1-2, with D unclear. The V end lost 6 bases, the J end lost 8 bases, and 7 bases lay between the germline ends. This CDR3 region has 10 residues. Germline assignment: CDR1 LNHDA and CDR2 SQIVND (reference sequence). CDR3 DNA sequence: TGTGCCAGTAGCGGTGAGGGCTACACCTTC. It specifies CASSGEGYTF.

V usage is TRBV19 and J usage is TRBJ1-2; D is unresolved. V was cut by 5 bases and J by 1 base, with 8 bases left in between. This CDR3 spans 13 amino acids. Per the germline V gene, CDR1 is LNHDA and CDR2 is SQIVND (reference sequence). This CDR3 reads CASSPQVNYGYTF. The CDR3 region has the DNA TGTGCCAGTAGTCCTCAGGTTAACTATGGCTACACCTTC.

The CDR3 protein is CASSAGQGYQPQHF. CDR3 bases: TGTGCCAGCAGCGCGGGACAGGGTTATCAGCCCCAGCATTTT. V gene TRBV28 combines with J gene TRBJ1-5; 9 nucleotides agree with TRBD1. J gave up 5 bases and V 6 bases, and 5 bases lay outside the gene matches. The CDR3 is made up of 14 amino acids. The germline V gene has CDR1 MDHEN and CDR2 SYDVKM.

The chain carries TRBV9 and TRBJ2-7, with D hard to call. Per germline, CDR1 SGDLS and CDR2 YYNGEE. Trimming took 6 bases from V and 8 from J, leaving 27 bases between them. The CDR3 totals 16 residues. In DNA form, the CDR3 reads TGTGCCAGCACTAGATCGTGGCAGCAGTCTTTCCTACAGCAGTACTTC. Translated: CASTRSWQQSFLQQYF.

V gene TRBV19 combines with J gene TRBJ1-2, with 7 bases identical to TRBD1. The CDR3 consists of 15 residues. Germline V gene sequence: CDR1 LNHDA, CDR2 SQIVND (reference sequence). The junction had 6 bases not matched to a gene; V was cut back by 4 bases and J by 1 base. CDR3 nucleotide sequence: TGTGCCAGTAGTACAGGGACAGCGAATAACTATGGCTACACCTTC. This gives the protein CASSTGTANNYGYTF.

V and J are TRBV3-1 (or the pseudogene TRBV3-2) and TRBJ2-3, with D maybe TRBD1 (6 bases). This CDR3 contains 15 residues. Trimming took off 6 bases at V and 8 bases at J, with 21 bases between the two ends. Germline assignment: CDR1 LGHDT and CDR2 YNNKEL (reference sequence). In nucleotides, the CDR3 is TGTGCCAGCAGACCGGGACAAGGGAGCATAAGTACGCAGTATTTT. It is translated as CASRPGQGSISTQYF.

J is TRBJ2-7 and V is TRBV19, with TRBD1 matching 12 bases. Germline V gene sequence: CDR1 LNHDA, CDR2 SQIVND (reference sequence). The CDR3 runs to 15 residues. J lost 4 bases, V lost 7 bases, and 8 bases had no gene match. The CDR3 here is CASTHGTGGPYEQYF. Written as DNA, the CDR3 is TGTGCCAGTACCCACGGGACAGGGGGCCCATACGAGCAGTACTTC.

V usage is TRBV28 and J usage is TRBJ1-5; D ambiguous. The CDR3 extends over 14 amino acids. CDR1 MDHEN and CDR2 SYDVKM come from the germline V gene. The V and J ends lost 8 bases and 1 base respectively, with 12 bases between them. DNA of the CDR3: TGTGCCAGCTCATACATCGGGAGCAATCAGCCCCAGCATTTT. The encoded protein is CASSYIGSNQPQHF. The whole variable domain, filled in from reference TRBV28 and TRBJ1-5, reads DVKVTQSSRYLVKRTGEKVFLECVQDMDHENMFWYRQDPGLGLRLIYFSYDVKMKEKGDIPEGYSVSREKKERFSLILESASTNQTSMYLCASSYIGSNQPQHFGDGTRLSIL.

The chain is built from TRBV12-3 or TRBV12-4 and TRBJ1-2, with no clear D. The V end lost 3 bases, the J end lost 5 bases, and 7 bases lay between the germline ends. This CDR3 has 12 amino acids. CDR3 sequence reads: CASSLRQYGYTF. As DNA, the CDR3 is TGTGCCAGCAGTTTGCGGCAGTATGGCTACACCTTC.

This chain links TRBV11-3 with TRBJ2-5; D perhaps matches TRBD2 (6 bases). This CDR3 region has 15 residues. The V end was cut by 5 bases, the J end by 1 base, with 14 bases between. Per the germline V gene, CDR1 is SGHNT and CDR2 is YENEEA. The CDR3 protein is CASSPDVGGQETQYF. The CDR3 region has the DNA TGTGCCAGCAGCCCGGATGTGGGAGGCCAAGAGACCCAGTACTTC.

V gene TRBV6-5 combines with J gene TRBJ2-3; possible D gene TRBD2, 5 bases. Germline V gene sequence: CDR1 MNHEY, CDR2 SVGAGI. The CDR3 sequence is 13 residues long. V shed 6 bases and J shed 13 bases, with 20 bases lying between them. This CDR3 reads CASSPPEGRAEYF. Here the CDR3 DNA reads TGTGCCAGCAGCCCGCCCGAGGGCCGAGCTGAGTATTTT.

This clone turned up a few times. The chain carries TRBV7-2 and TRBJ2-5; weak D call: TRBD1 (5 bases). This CDR3 is 14 amino acids long. Germline assignment: CDR1 SGHTA and CDR2 FQGNSA. V was cut by 4 bases and J by 1 base, with 10 bases left in between. This CDR3 reads CASSSTVFQETQYF. The CDR3 DNA reads TGTGCCAGCAGCTCGACAGTTTTCCAAGAGACCCAGTACTTC.

This clone was seen only once. The rearrangement links TRBV7-3 to TRBJ2-5, with 7 bases aligning to TRBD2. The CDR3 is 14 amino acids. V shed 1 base and J 4 bases; nucleotides not matched to a gene: 3. Germline V gene lookup returns CDR1 SGHTA and CDR2 FQGTGA. CDR3 DNA: TGTGCCAGCAGCTTAATGGGGGGGTCAGAGACCCAGTACTTC. This encodes CASSLMGGSETQYF.

The chain carries TRBV5-1 and TRBJ2-1, with TRBD2 identical over 8 bases. Germline values: CDR1 SGHRS, CDR2 YFSETQ. The CDR3 covers 15 residues. Trimming removed 5 bases from V and 4 bases from J; junction bases left unmatched: 8. The CDR3 sequence: CASRAGAAGYNEQFF. CDR3 nucleotide sequence: TGCGCCAGCAGAGCGGGAGCAGCCGGGTACAATGAGCAGTTCTTC.